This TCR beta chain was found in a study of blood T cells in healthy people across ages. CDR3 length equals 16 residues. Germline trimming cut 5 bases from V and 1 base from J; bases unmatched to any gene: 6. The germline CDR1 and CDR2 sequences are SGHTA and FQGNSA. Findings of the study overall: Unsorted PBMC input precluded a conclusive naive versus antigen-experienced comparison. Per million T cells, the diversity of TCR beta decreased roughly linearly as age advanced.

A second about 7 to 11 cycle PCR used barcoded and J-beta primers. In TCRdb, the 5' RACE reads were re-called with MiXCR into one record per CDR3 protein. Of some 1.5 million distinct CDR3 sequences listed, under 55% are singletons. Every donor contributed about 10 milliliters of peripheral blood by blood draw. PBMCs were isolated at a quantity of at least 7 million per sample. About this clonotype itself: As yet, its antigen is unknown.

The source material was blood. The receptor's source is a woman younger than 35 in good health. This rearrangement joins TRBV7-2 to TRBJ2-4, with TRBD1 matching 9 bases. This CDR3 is CASSRGQGWAKNIQYF. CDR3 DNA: TGTGCCAGCAGCCGGGGACAGGGCTGGGCCAAAAACATTCAGTACTTC.